The entry below gives a single T cell receptor (beta chain) sequence along with its context. Its antigen is undetermined. The data were obtained in a study of metastatic and nonmetastatic thyroid tumors. Overall study context: It was across blood and tumor or nodule tissue from malignant and benign thyroid patients that repertoires were compared.

Patients underwent thyroid surgery, and none had received any treatment before it. CDR3 length equals 15 residues. V gave up 7 bases and J gave up 6 bases, with 20 bases separating them. CDR1 and CDR2 (germline): SGHTA, FQGTGA. TCRdb reprocessed the PCR reads via MiXCR. The sample comprises about 24,000 clones, approximately 19% of which are singletons, and roughly 5.1% rests with the top ten. Study-wide results and limits: Reported TCR beta diversity, measured in blood and tumor, was significantly higher for malignant thyroid tumors than for benign nodules.

The specimen was blood. The origin of this receptor is a male donor with papillary thyroid cancer or a benign thyroid nodule (not recorded which). Some clones in this sample may be carry-over from other donors' samples. V usage is TRBV7-3 and J usage is TRBJ2-3; D is undetermined. The CDR3 region is CASTLTVLLADTQYF. In DNA, the CDR3 is TGTGCCAGCACCCTAACGGTACTCCTGGCGGATACGCAGTATTTT. Full variable domain (rest looked up from reference TRBV7-3 and TRBJ2-3): GAGVSQTPSNKVTEKGKYVELRCDPISGHTALYWYRQSLGQGPEFLIYFQGTGAADDSGLPNDRFFAVRPEGSVSTLKIQRTERGDSAVYLCASTLTVLLADTQYFGPGTRLTVL.